A single sample gave rise to the 10 T cell receptor beta chains below, sequenced in a study of T cell responses to AZD1222 COVID-19 vaccine. Repertoires were generated with immunoSEQ multiplex PCR, while TCRdb's copy carries only in-frame clones and drops some. Of about 85,000 clones in the sample, roughly 90% were seen once. The sequences come from peripheral blood, collected on day 0 of AZD1222 vaccination. The receptors originated from an adult in good health.

The chain links TRBV24-1 to TRBJ2-2; D may correspond to TRBD1 or TRBD2 (5 bases each). The V gene's germline CDR1 is KGHDR and CDR2 SFDVKD. Between the trimmed V and J ends, which lost 2 bases and 2 bases, there was a span of 14 bases. The CDR3 is 17 residues long. The CDR3: CATSDWDRHDNTGELFF. CDR3 sequence (DNA): TGTGCCACCAGTGATTGGGACCGTCACGATAACACCGGGGAGCTGTTTTTT.

The chain recombines TRBV12-3 or TRBV12-4 with TRBJ2-3; D unclear. The CDR3 has 12 residues. Deletions cut 1 base from V and 7 bases from J, with 6 bases between. The CDR3 is CASSLGGNTQYF. As DNA, the CDR3 is TGTGCCAGCAGTTTAGGGGGTAATACGCAGTATTTT.

The chain combines TRBV11-3 with TRBJ2-1; D possibly corresponds to TRBD1 (7 bases). The CDR3 runs to 18 residues. Germline V gene sequence: CDR1 SGHNT, CDR2 YENEEA. Trimming cost V 0 bases and J 3 bases, with 18 bases left between them. This CDR3 is CASSLDRGRTNNYNEQFF. CDR3 DNA: TGTGCCAGCAGCTTAGATAGGGGGCGGACTAACAACTACAATGAGCAGTTCTTC.

This clone occurred a few times. The chain uses TRBV10-3 and TRBJ1-2; D gene uncertain. CDR1 ENHRY and CDR2 SYGVKD come from the germline V gene. The CDR3 covers 11 residues. V dropped 2 bases and J dropped 4 bases, with 2 bases sitting between them. The CDR3 region has the DNA TGTGCCATCAGTGAGGCCTATGGCTACACCTTC. Translating gives CAISEAYGYTF.

CDR3 nucleotide sequence: TGTGCCAGCTCACCAGAGGGGCCGGCTCTGAACACTGAAGCTTTCTTT. Its translation is CASSPEGPALNTEAFF. The chain has TRBV18 and TRBJ1-1; possible D gene TRBD1, 5 bases. Germline CDR1 reads KGHSH; CDR2 reads LQKENI. This CDR3 is 16 amino acids long. Trimming removed 2 bases from V and 0 bases from J, with 13 bases in between.

The chain employs TRBV2 and TRBJ2-3, with D possibly being TRBD1 or TRBD2 (5 bases each). The V gene lost 6 bases and the J gene lost 6 bases, with 16 bases spanning the gap. Germline CDR1 is SNHLY and CDR2 is FYNNEI. The CDR3 covers 14 residues. The CDR3: CASRGELLADTQYF. The DNA of the CDR3 is TGTGCCAGCAGAGGGGAGCTCCTCGCTGATACGCAGTATTTT.

The V gene is TRBV5-1, the J gene TRBJ1-2; D not resolved. This CDR3 region has 13 residues. Germline CDR1 and CDR2: SGHRS and YFSETQ. V was pared by 0 bases and J by 2 bases, with 5 bases between. This CDR3 is CASSLVGNYGYTF. In DNA form, the CDR3 reads TGCGCCAGCAGCTTGGTGGGGAACTATGGCTACACCTTC.

CDR3 loop: CASSLKTGGAGEQYF. The DNA of the CDR3 is TGTGCCAGCAGCCTTAAGACAGGGGGCGCGGGAGAGCAGTACTTC. The V and J genes are TRBV6-5 and TRBJ2-7, with 10 bases aligning to TRBD1. J was trimmed by 7 bases and V by 6 bases; bases with no gene match: 12. Germline CDR1 and CDR2: MNHEY and SVGAGI. The CDR3 is 15 residues long.

This sequence joins TRBV4-1 and TRBJ2-5, with D unclear. The length of the CDR3 is 14 residues. V lost 4 bases and J 3 bases, leaving 12 bases between the germline ends. Germline V CDR1 and CDR2: MGHRA, YSYEKL. CDR3 in DNA: TGCGCCAGCAGCCCACCTGCTAGGAAAGAGACCCAGTACTTC. Protein product: CASSPPARKETQYF.

V gene TRBV19 combines with J gene TRBJ1-5; D not certain. Germline V gene lookup returns CDR1 LNHDA and CDR2 SQIVND (reference sequence). This CDR3 spans 13 amino acids. Trimming pared 3 bases from V and 6 bases from J, leaving 9 bases between. CDR3 sequence reads: CASSMGGSQPQHF. Here the CDR3 DNA reads TGTGCCAGTAGTATGGGAGGGAGTCAGCCCCAGCATTTT.